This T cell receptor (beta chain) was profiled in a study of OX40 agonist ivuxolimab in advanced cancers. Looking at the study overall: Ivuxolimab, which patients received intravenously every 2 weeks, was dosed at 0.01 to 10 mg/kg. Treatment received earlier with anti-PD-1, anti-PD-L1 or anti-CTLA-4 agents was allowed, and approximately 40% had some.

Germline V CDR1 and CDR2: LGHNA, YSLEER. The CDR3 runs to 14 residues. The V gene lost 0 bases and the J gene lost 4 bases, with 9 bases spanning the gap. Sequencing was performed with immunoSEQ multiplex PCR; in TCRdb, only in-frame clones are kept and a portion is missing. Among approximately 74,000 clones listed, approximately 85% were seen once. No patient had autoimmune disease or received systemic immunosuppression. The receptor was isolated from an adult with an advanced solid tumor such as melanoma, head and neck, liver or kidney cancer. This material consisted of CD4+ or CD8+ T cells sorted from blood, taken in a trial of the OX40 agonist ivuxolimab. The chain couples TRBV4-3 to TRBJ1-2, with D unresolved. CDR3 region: CASSQDPGPYGYTF. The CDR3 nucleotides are TGCGCCAGCAGCCAAGATCCGGGCCCCTATGGCTACACCTTC.